This T cell receptor beta chain is drawn from a study of metastatic and nonmetastatic thyroid tumors. Study summary: Comparative analysis of repertoires was undertaken across blood and tumor or nodule tissue obtained from malignant and benign thyroid patients. Study findings and constraints: As reported, TCR beta diversity in blood and tumor was significantly higher in malignant thyroid tumors than in benign nodules.

Per the authors' pipeline: Between-group CDR3 differences, defined by clinicopathological status, yielded a distant-metastasis classifier for papillary thyroid cancer. MiXCR reprocessed the PCR reads for TCRdb. Clone size and V and J calls follow TCRdb, not the original study. The sample shows about 92,000 clones, about 16% of them seen only once. Every patient was untreated before thyroid surgery. This clone was recorded at least ten times. The antigen is unknown. This CDR3 is built from 15 residues. From germline, CDR1 is SGHTA and CDR2 FQGTGA. V was clipped by 1 base and J by 2 bases, with 10 bases between them.

This receptor was taken from a female donor with papillary thyroid cancer or a benign thyroid nodule (not recorded which). Some clones in this sample may be carry-over from other donors' samples. The chain combines TRBV7-3 with TRBJ2-3; a weak D match, TRBD2 (6 bases). Input material: blood. The CDR3 sequence is CASSLSAGNTDTQYF. The CDR3 region has the DNA TGTGCCAGCAGCTTAAGTGCGGGGAACACAGATACGCAGTATTTT. The full variable domain, rest sourced from reference TRBV7-3 and TRBJ2-3, is GAGVSQTPSNKVTEKGKYVELRCDPISGHTALYWYRQSLGQGPEFLIYFQGTGAADDSGLPNDRFFAVRPEGSVSTLKIQRTERGDSAVYLCASSLSAGNTDTQYFGPGTRLTVL.